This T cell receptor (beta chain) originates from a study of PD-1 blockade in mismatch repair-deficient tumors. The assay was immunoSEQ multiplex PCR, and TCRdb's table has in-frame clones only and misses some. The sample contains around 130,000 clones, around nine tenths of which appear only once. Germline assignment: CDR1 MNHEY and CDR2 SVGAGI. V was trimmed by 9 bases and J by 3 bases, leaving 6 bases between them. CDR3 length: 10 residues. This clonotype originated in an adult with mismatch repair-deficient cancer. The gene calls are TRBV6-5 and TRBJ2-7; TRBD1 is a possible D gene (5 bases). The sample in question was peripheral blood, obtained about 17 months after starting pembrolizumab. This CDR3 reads CARRGYEQYF. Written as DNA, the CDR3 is TGTGCCAGAAGGGGCTACGAGCAGTACTTC.